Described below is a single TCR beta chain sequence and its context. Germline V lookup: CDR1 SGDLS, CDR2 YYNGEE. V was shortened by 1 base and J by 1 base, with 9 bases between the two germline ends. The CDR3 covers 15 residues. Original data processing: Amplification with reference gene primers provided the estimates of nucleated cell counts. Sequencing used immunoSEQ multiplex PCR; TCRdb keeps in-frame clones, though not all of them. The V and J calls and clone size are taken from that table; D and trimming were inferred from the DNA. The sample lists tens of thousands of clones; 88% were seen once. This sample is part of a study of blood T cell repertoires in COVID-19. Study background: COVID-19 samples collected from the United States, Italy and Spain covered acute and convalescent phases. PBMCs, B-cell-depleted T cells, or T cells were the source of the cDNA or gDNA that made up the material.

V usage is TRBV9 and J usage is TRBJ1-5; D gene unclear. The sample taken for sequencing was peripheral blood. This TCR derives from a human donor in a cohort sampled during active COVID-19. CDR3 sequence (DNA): TGTGCCAGCAGCGTAACAGCTACAAGCAATCAGCCCCAGCATTTT. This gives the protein CASSVTATSNQPQHF.